The 5 T cell receptor beta chains listed next were all sequenced from one sample in a study of blood T cell repertoires in COVID-19. The repertoire was sequenced with immunoSEQ multiplex PCR; TCRdb's copy has only in-frame clones and lacks some. The sample records 130,000 or so clones, about 90% being singletons. Source material: peripheral blood. Receptor source: a woman aged 60-70 years with acute or convalescent COVID-19.

This sequence joins TRBV28 and TRBJ1-1; D gene unclear. The germline V gene encodes CDR1 MDHEN and CDR2 SYDVKM. The CDR3 has 14 residues. V was cut by 6 bases and J by 3 bases, with 14 bases left in between. For the CDR3, the DNA is TGTGCCAGCAGCCTAGGTGAGGTGGACACTGAAGCTTTCTTT. It yields the protein CASSLGEVDTEAFF.

The chain employs TRBV6-4 and TRBJ2-4; unclear D gene. Deletions cut 0 bases from V and 8 bases from J, with 8 bases between. Germline loops: CDR1 MRHNA, CDR2 SNTAGT. This CDR3 contains 13 residues. As DNA, the CDR3 is TGTGCCAGCAGTGACTCGCGCCGAGACATTCAGTACTTC. Amino acid sequence: CASSDSRRDIQYF.

J is TRBJ1-2 and V is TRBV28, with 8 bases matching TRBD1. The CDR3 length is 15 residues. The germline gives CDR1 MDHEN, CDR2 SYDVKM. V lost 5 bases, J lost 3 bases, and 8 bases stayed unmatched. The DNA for the CDR3 is TGTGCCAGCAGTCCCCTCCAGGGGGCTTACTATGGCTACACCTTC. Protein sequence: CASSPLQGAYYGYTF.

The chain carries TRBV3-1 (or the pseudogene TRBV3-2) and TRBJ2-1; TRBD2 aligns across 10 bases. The CDR3 consists of 15 residues. Germline V CDR1 and CDR2: LGHDT, YNNKEL (reference sequence). The junction had 1 base not matched to a gene; V was cut back by 0 bases and J by 5 bases. The DNA for the CDR3 is TGTGCCAGCAGCCAAGAACTAGCGGGGCACAATGAGCAGTTCTTC. It encodes CASSQELAGHNEQFF.

This clone came up once. The chain has TRBV25-1 and TRBJ2-3; D is possibly TRBD1 (5 bases). The CDR3 is 14 amino acids. V lost 7 bases and J lost 2, with 13 bases in between. CDR1 is MGHDK and CDR2 is SYGVNS in the germline V gene. CDR3 nucleotide sequence: TGTGCCAGCAAAGGCAGGGTAGACACAGATACGCAGTATTTT. Its protein is CASKGRVDTDTQYF.